The source of this T cell receptor beta chain is a study of molecular identifiers for immune sequencing clone quantification. Study summary: The replicates split RNA from roughly 20,000 or 100,000 naive CD8 cells five ways and sequenced four. The study, taken as a whole, reports: In naive cells, under 1% of molecules belonged to clones above 20 RNA copies, against over 99% in effector cells.

Sorted cell numbers of roughly 19,000 to 1,000,000, with 10%, 30% or 50% RNA, served as input for naive CD8 libraries. MiXCR was run by TCRdb on the PCR reads, yielding one entry per CDR3 protein. The data hold approximately 54,000 distinct CDR3 sequences, with about 25% observed a single time. V was pared by 0 bases and J by 5 bases, with 10 bases of the junction left unmatched. The CDR3 totals 16 residues. The V gene's germline CDR1 is DFQATT and CDR2 SNEGSKA (reference sequence). This clonotype was counted ten times or more. Its antigen is undetermined. Sequencing was performed on naive CD8+ T cells from blood, with Jurkat cell RNA spiked in. The sample's subset: FACS-sorted CD8+CD4-CCR7+CD45RA+ naive T cells. This TCR was recovered from a human donor in good health. Some libraries in this study had Jurkat cell RNA spiked in. The chain has TRBV20-1 and TRBJ2-5; 9 bases agree with TRBD2. The DNA for the CDR3 is TGCAGTGCTAGAGATAAGGAGCGGGGGGTTTTGGAGACCCAGTACTTC. The encoded protein is CSARDKERGVLETQYF.